This T cell receptor (delta chain) was profiled in a study of gamma delta lymphoproliferative disorders and STAT genes. Study conclusions and caveats: Gamma repertoires grouped patients separately from controls; delta repertoires showed no separation.

Losses at the gene ends were 0 bases for V and 4 bases for J; bases not matched to a gene: 16. The germline V gene has CDR1 GEAIGNYY and CDR2 EKD. The CDR3 loop spans 20 amino acids. Of note for this clone: Its antigen is not identified. A read error is likely here: a far larger clone is one base away.

TCRdb used CATT to re-call clones from the multiplex PCR reads. The sample yields about 3,800 delta-chain clones, about 1% seen once. PBMCs from patients and controls supplied the genomic DNA for sequencing. The receptor was derived from a human donor in good health. The chain has TRDV2 and TRDJ1; TRDD3 matches at 13 bases. The sample comprised blood. The CDR3, as DNA: TGTGCCTGTGACACCGTACTGGGGGATACGGGGGAGAGGGGCATCGATAAACTCATCTTT. This encodes CACDTVLGDTGERGIDKLIF.